This TCR beta chain was documented in a study of T cells in Graves' hyperthyroidism and ophthalmopathy. Across the whole study: Specimen type is peripheral blood, collected at initial diagnosis prior to any treatment.

This CDR3 is 15 amino acids long. From germline, CDR1 is SGHVS and CDR2 FQNEAQ. The study enrolled patients aged 18 to 65 with newly diagnosed hyperthyroidism of under 2 months' duration. Exclusions: uncontrolled infection, other autoimmune disease, pregnancy, lactation. About this clonotype itself: Antigen: not known. A much larger clone is a single base away; this may be a read error.

Study-wide findings and caveats: Ophthalmopathy was told apart from stable hyperthyroidism by a 13 V-J model.

RNA transcripts gave rise to amplified TCR beta CDR3 regions. When the TCR CDR3 underwent first-round RT-PCR, the HTBI primer set was used. MiXCR, applied by TCRdb to the multiplex PCR reads, yields one record per CDR3 protein. The sample contains about 360,000 distinct CDR3 sequences, less than 15% of which appear only once. The chain links TRBV7-8 to TRBJ2-3, with TRBD1 as a possible D gene (6 bases). This TCR derives from a young woman with Graves' hyperthyroidism. What was sequenced was blood. CDR3: CTSSLGQPRTDTQYF. In nucleotides, the CDR3 is TGTACCAGCAGCCTAGGACAGCCTCGCACAGATACGCAGTATTTT.